This passage covers 25 T cell receptor beta chains from one sample sequenced in a study of shared clonotypes between healthy human individuals. Only in-frame clones appear in the TCRdb table, and some are missing; sequencing was by immunoSEQ multiplex PCR. The table lists some 470,000 clones, over 65% of them singletons, with around 13% in the top ten. Sequenced sample: PBMCs. The receptors stem from a woman between 40 and 50 years old in good health. Some clones in this sample may be carry-over from other donors' samples.

V usage is TRBV10-3 and J usage is TRBJ1-2; 10 bases align to TRBD1. The germline CDR1 and CDR2 sequences are ENHRY and SYGVKD. Trimming at V came to 6 bases and at J to 6 bases, leaving 4 bases not matched to a gene. The CDR3 is 13 amino acids. CDR3 sequence reads: CAIRRDRGHGYTF. The CDR3 region has the DNA TGTGCCATCAGGAGGGACAGGGGCCATGGCTACACCTTC.

The chain employs TRBV7-2 and TRBJ1-2; D possibly corresponds to TRBD1 (6 bases). Deletions cut 1 base from V and 3 bases from J, with 21 bases between. The CDR3 runs 18 residues. The germline CDR1 and CDR2 sequences are SGHTA and FQGNSA. CDR3 in DNA: TGTGCCAGCAGCTTAGGCCCCATCTCTACAGGGATGGACTATGGCTACACCTTC. It specifies CASSLGPISTGMDYGYTF.

This chain joins TRBV7-3 and TRBJ2-1; either TRBD1 or TRBD2 may fit D (5 bases each). Germline CDR1 and CDR2: SGHTA and FQGTGA. Deletions cut 5 bases from V and 3 bases from J, with 14 bases between. The CDR3 loop spans 15 amino acids. CDR3 DNA sequence: TGTGCCAGCAGCATTGGGACGGCCGACTACAATGAGCAGTTCTTC. Its translation: CASSIGTADYNEQFF. The variable domain in full, with the rest retrieved from reference TRBV7-3 and TRBJ2-1, is GAGVSQTPSNKVTEKGKYVELRCDPISGHTALYWYRQSLGQGPEFLIYFQGTGAADDSGLPNDRFFAVRPEGSVSTLKIQRTERGDSAVYLCASSIGTADYNEQFFGPGTRLTVL.

This chain joins TRBV29-1 and TRBJ1-5; the match to TRBD1 covers 10 bases. Unmatched junction bases numbered 5, after V lost 7 bases and J lost 5 bases. CDR3 length: 13 residues. Germline loops: CDR1 SQVTM, CDR2 ANQGSEA. CDR3 amino acids: CSARTGGDQPQHF. DNA of the CDR3: TGCAGCGCCCGGACAGGGGGGGATCAGCCCCAGCATTTT. Using reference TRBV29-1 and TRBJ1-5 for the parts outside the CDR3, the full variable domain is SAVISQKPSRDICQRGTSLTIQCQVDSQVTMMFWYRQQPGQSLTLIATANQGSEATYESGFVIDKFPISRPNLTFSTLTVSNMSPEDSSIYLCSARTGGDQPQHFGDGTRLSIL.

This clone appeared a few times. Other nucleotide sequences in the sample specify the same CDR3. This rearrangement joins TRBV7-8 to TRBJ2-1, with a weak D call TRBD1 (6 bases). Germline CDR1 is SGHVS and CDR2 is FQNEAQ. V was trimmed by 0 bases and J by 0 bases, leaving 9 bases between them. The CDR3 has 16 residues. The CDR3 nucleotides are TGTGCCAGCAGCTTAGCGCAAGGGGGCTCCTACAATGAGCAGTTCTTC. Translation gives CASSLAQGGSYNEQFF.

Written as DNA, the CDR3 is TGCGCCAGCAGCCTTGACGTGAACACCGGGGAGCTGTTTTTT. Translating it yields CASSLDVNTGELFF. The chain recombines TRBV5-1 with TRBJ2-2; D unclear. The CDR3 runs to 14 residues. Trimming removed 4 bases from V and 1 base from J, with 8 bases in between. Germline V gene lookup returns CDR1 SGHRS and CDR2 YFSETQ.

The chain is built from TRBV6-1 and TRBJ2-6; D might be TRBD1 (5 bases). CDR1 is MNHNS and CDR2 is SASEGT in the germline V gene. This CDR3 contains 14 residues. Trimming removed 6 bases from V and 2 bases from J, with 8 bases in between. For the CDR3, the DNA is TGTGCCAGCAGAGCAGGGACTGGGGCCAACGTCCTGACTTTC. Translation: CASRAGTGANVLTF.

A few counts support this clone. The rearrangement links TRBV28 to TRBJ2-5, with 8 bases lining up with TRBD2. Germline lookup yields CDR1 MDHEN and CDR2 SYDVKM. Germline trimming cut 1 base from V and 3 bases from J; bases unmatched to any gene: 4. This CDR3 has 15 amino acids. DNA for the CDR3: TGTGCCAGCAGTTTATTTGGCGGGAGGAAAGAGACCCAGTACTTC. Protein product: CASSLFGGRKETQYF. Together with reference TRBV28 and TRBJ2-5, the CDR3 gives the full variable domain: DVKVTQSSRYLVKRTGEKVFLECVQDMDHENMFWYRQDPGLGLRLIYFSYDVKMKEKGDIPEGYSVSREKKERFSLILESASTNQTSMYLCASSLFGGRKETQYFGPGTRLLVL.

The V gene is TRBV7-2, the J gene TRBJ1-1; TRBD1 agrees at 10 bases. Per germline, CDR1 SGHTA and CDR2 FQGNSA. The CDR3 is 13 amino acids. Trimming removed 3 bases from V and 7 bases from J; junction bases left unmatched: 2. CDR3 nucleotides: TGTGCCAGCAGCTTGGGACAGGGGTTTGAAGCTTTCTTT. Its translation is CASSLGQGFEAFF.

The CDR3 spells CASSGGQRRETQYF. CDR3 nucleotides: TGTGCCAGCAGTGGGGGACAGCGGCGGGAGACCCAGTACTTC. The chain employs TRBV2 and TRBJ2-5, with TRBD1 identical over 7 bases. The germline V gene has CDR1 SNHLY and CDR2 FYNNEI. The CDR3 runs 14 residues. The junction had 7 bases not matched to a gene; V was cut back by 4 bases and J by 5 bases.

J is TRBJ2-7 and V is TRBV5-6; either TRBD1 or TRBD2 may supply D (5 bases each). CDR1 is SGHDT and CDR2 is YYEEEE in the germline V gene. Trimming removed 4 bases from V and 3 bases from J, with 17 bases in between. CDR3 length: 15 amino acids. This chain's CDR3 is CASSPVGENRYEQYF. The CDR3 DNA reads as TGTGCCAGCAGCCCGGTAGGGGAGAACCGCTACGAGCAGTACTTC.

This clone was observed a handful of times. The chain couples TRBV4-1 to TRBJ1-1; D may be TRBD1 (6 bases). The CDR3 has 14 residues. The germline V gene has CDR1 MGHRA and CDR2 YSYEKL. V was trimmed by 4 bases and J by 6 bases, leaving 15 bases between them. The CDR3 loop reads CASSLLVAGAEAFF. In DNA form, the CDR3 reads TGCGCCAGCAGCCTTCTTGTCGCAGGGGCTGAAGCTTTCTTT.

As concerns this clone: Other DNA sequences in the sample encode the same CDR3. The chain links TRBV6-4 to TRBJ1-1; D gene unclear. Germline CDR1 MRHNA, CDR2 SNTAGT. V lost 5 bases and J 1 base, leaving 8 bases between the germline ends. The CDR3 extends over 13 amino acids. CDR3 nucleotide sequence: TGTGCCAGCAGTCGGACCGGGAACACTGAAGCTTTCTTT. Amino acids: CASSRTGNTEAFF.

The chain recombines TRBV25-1 with TRBJ1-2; D remains ambiguous. From germline, CDR1 is MGHDK and CDR2 SYGVNS. The CDR3 contains 12 residues. The V and J ends lost 7 bases and 4 bases respectively, with 10 bases between them. The CDR3 is CASMGNGYGYTF. DNA of the CDR3: TGTGCCAGCATGGGCAATGGCTATGGCTACACCTTC.

The chain links TRBV6-5 to TRBJ2-1; D is uncertain. V gave up 0 bases and J gave up 12 bases, with 15 bases separating them. Germline V lookup: CDR1 MNHEY, CDR2 SVGAGI. This CDR3 spans 14 amino acids. CDR3 sequence: CASSYSPRAPPQFF. CDR3 DNA: TGTGCCAGCAGTTACTCCCCAAGGGCTCCCCCGCAGTTCTTC.

Only one count was recorded for this clone. The rearrangement uses TRBV11-2 and TRBJ2-1, with 8 nucleotides matching TRBD2. The CDR3 length is 16 residues. Germline lookup yields CDR1 SGHAT and CDR2 FQNNGV. V lost 4 bases and J lost 3; bases outside the gene matches: 8. CDR3 in amino acids: CASSSRTGLVYNEQFF. CDR3 bases: TGTGCCAGCAGCTCGAGAACGGGACTAGTCTACAATGAGCAGTTCTTC.

This chain uses TRBV19 with TRBJ1-1; D is ambiguous. Germline CDR1 is LNHDA and CDR2 is SQIVND (reference sequence). The CDR3 is 13 residues long. V was pared by 5 bases and J by 2 bases, with 9 bases between. The CDR3 here is CASSYTANTEAFF. The CDR3 coding sequence is TGTGCCAGTAGTTACACTGCCAACACTGAAGCTTTCTTT.

This chain links TRBV28 with TRBJ2-1; D unresolved. The CDR3 consists of 14 residues. Trimming took 4 bases from V and 3 from J, leaving 10 bases between them. From germline, CDR1 is MDHEN and CDR2 SYDVKM. CDR3 region: CASSSVLLYNEQFF. Written as DNA, the CDR3 is TGTGCCAGCAGTTCGGTACTTCTCTACAATGAGCAGTTCTTC.

The sample holds a few counts of this clone. The chain links TRBV4-1 to TRBJ2-5; TRBD1 is a possible D gene (6 bases). TRBJ2-7 matches the DNA end more closely, so the J call is doubtful. Germline values: CDR1 MGHRA, CDR2 YSYEKL. The CDR3 consists of 14 residues. CDR3 in amino acids: CASSRSGTPREQYF. CDR3 in DNA: TGCGCCAGCAGCCGCTCCGGGACACCGCGCGAGCAGTACTTC.

V usage is TRBV28 and J usage is TRBJ2-1; the match to TRBD2 covers 8 bases. Germline CDR1 is MDHEN and CDR2 is SYDVKM. The CDR3 contains 15 residues. With V trimmed by 6 bases and J by 0 bases, 4 bases remained unmatched. CDR3 region: CASRRSGGSYNEQFF. The CDR3 DNA follows: TGTGCCAGCAGAAGGAGCGGGGGCTCCTACAATGAGCAGTTCTTC.

The chain combines TRBV2 with TRBJ1-2; 7 bases are a match to TRBD1. The trim removed 7 bases at V and 5 bases at J, leaving 10 bases unmatched. This CDR3 spans 14 amino acids. The germline CDR1 and CDR2 sequences are SNHLY and FYNNEI. The CDR3 region has the DNA TGTGCCAGCACACCGCGGACAGGCCAGTATGGCTACACCTTC. It encodes CASTPRTGQYGYTF. The complete variable domain, with remaining parts taken from reference TRBV2 and TRBJ1-2, reads EPEVTQTPSHQVTQMGQEVILRCVPISNHLYFYWYRQILGQKVEFLVSFYNNEISEKSEIFDDQFSVERPDGSNFTLKIRSTKLEDSAMYFCASTPRTGQYGYTFGSGTRLTVV.

The rearrangement uses TRBV7-3 and TRBJ2-1; D might be TRBD2 (6 bases). The germline V gene encodes CDR1 SGHTA and CDR2 FQGTGA. V dropped 5 bases and J dropped 5 bases, with 16 bases sitting between them. This CDR3 has 15 residues. DNA for the CDR3: TGTGCCAGCAGCCGGGTGCGGGGCCCCGACAATGAGCAGTTCTTC. Protein product: CASSRVRGPDNEQFF.

The chain employs TRBV7-9 and TRBJ1-1, with 7 bases lining up with TRBD1. V shed 5 bases, J shed 11 bases, and the junction held 11 bases outside the gene matches. Germline CDR1 reads SEHNR; CDR2 reads FQNEAQ (reference sequence). CDR3 length equals 13 residues. The CDR3 loop reads CASSTQEGASAFF. The CDR3 DNA is TGTGCCAGCAGCACGCAAGAGGGGGCCTCGGCTTTCTTT.

The rearrangement links TRBV28 to TRBJ1-3; no clear D. CDR3 length equals 15 residues. Germline loops: CDR1 MDHEN, CDR2 SYDVKM. V was pared by 3 bases and J by 0 bases, with 9 bases between. DNA of the CDR3: TGTGCCAGCAGTTTGGCAGCAGCCTCTGGAAACACCATATATTTT. Translation: CASSLAAASGNTIYF.

Ten or more counts support this clone. This chain links TRBV30 with TRBJ2-1, with 7 bases aligning to TRBD2. The CDR3 runs 14 residues. V lost 4 bases, J lost 4 bases, and 7 bases stayed unmatched. The V gene's germline CDR1 is GTSNPN and CDR2 SVGIG (reference sequence). CDR3 DNA: TGTGCCTGGAATCGCGGGGGACTTTACAATGAGCAGTTCTTC. The encoded protein is CAWNRGGLYNEQFF.